A single sample gave rise to the 29 T cell receptor beta chains below, sequenced in a study of metastatic and nonmetastatic thyroid tumors. Each patient went into thyroid surgery without having received any treatment. With MiXCR, TCRdb reprocessed the PCR reads. The table records over 20,000 clones, about 15% of them present only once. The sample was blood. All receptors come from a female donor with papillary thyroid cancer or a benign thyroid nodule (not recorded which). Some clones in this sample may be carry-over from other donors' samples.

In its sample, this clone was seen a few times. V and J are TRBV6-1 and TRBJ1-1; 8 bases fit TRBD1. This CDR3 is 15 amino acids long. Germline loops: CDR1 MNHNS, CDR2 SASEGT. Trimming removed 5 bases from V and 6 bases from J; junction bases left unmatched: 11. The CDR3 spells CASSFRGREGAEAFF. In nucleotides, the CDR3 is TGTGCCAGCAGTTTCAGGGGGCGCGAAGGTGCTGAAGCTTTCTTT.

In this sample, this clone turned up many times. The genes are TRBV24-1 and TRBJ2-3; 10 bases fit TRBD1. This CDR3 has 16 residues. With 0 bases clipped from V and 5 bases from J, the junction kept 4 bases outside the gene matches. CDR1 is KGHDR and CDR2 is SFDVKD in the germline V gene. CDR3 nucleotide sequence: TGTGCCACCAGTGATTTGCGGGACAGGGGACGAGATACGCAGTATTTT. Residues: CATSDLRDRGRDTQYF.

The chain uses TRBV9 and TRBJ2-2; D gene uncertain. The CDR3 runs 14 residues. Per germline, CDR1 SGDLS and CDR2 YYNGEE. V was trimmed by 1 base and J by 0 bases, leaving 4 bases between them. The CDR3 loop reads CASSVRANTGELFF. The CDR3 region has the DNA TGTGCCAGCAGCGTACGGGCGAACACCGGGGAGCTGTTTTTT.

This clone was seen many times. CDR3 amino acids: CASSAEGGGYTF. CDR3 coding DNA: TGTGCCAGCAGCGCAGAGGGGGGTGGCTACACCTTC. The chain joins TRBV9 to TRBJ1-2; tentative D call: TRBD1 (6 bases). The CDR3 runs to 12 residues. Germline CDR1 and CDR2: SGDLS and YYNGEE. Trimming left V 3 bases short and J 7 bases short, with 10 bases between. Looking up the rest from reference TRBV9 and TRBJ1-2 gives the full variable domain: DSGVTQTPKHLITATGQRVTLRCSPRSGDLSVYWYQQSLDQGLQFLIQYYNGEERAKGNILERFSAQQFPDLHSELNLSSLELGDSALYFCASSAEGGGYTFGSGTRLTVV.

Comment on this clone: Since a much larger clone is just one base distant, this may be a read error. This same CDR3 is encoded by further DNA sequences in the sample. The V call is TRBV3-1, the J call TRBJ2-7, with a possible D match to TRBD2 (5 bases). V lost 1 base, J lost 4 bases, and 14 bases lay in between. Germline CDR1 is LGHDT and CDR2 is YNNKEL (reference sequence). The CDR3 runs to 15 residues. The CDR3 nucleotides are TGTGCCAGCAGCCAAGGCTCCGGGATCTCTTACGAGCAGTACTTC. It translates to CASSQGSGISYEQYF.

This clone was seen at least ten times. The chain is built from TRBV19 and TRBJ2-1, with TRBD2 matching 7 bases. The CDR3 runs 19 residues. J gave up 2 bases and V 5 bases, and 18 bases lay outside the gene matches. Germline CDR1 LNHDA, CDR2 SQIVND (reference sequence). The CDR3 protein is CASSESGLSSGTTYNEQFF. DNA of the CDR3: TGTGCCAGTAGTGAATCCGGACTTTCTAGCGGTACCACCTACAATGAGCAGTTCTTC.

Judged by abundance, this clone is medium-sized. The CDR3 DNA reads TGTGCCAGCCGCCCAGCTACCTACGAGCAGTACTTC. Protein: CASRPATYEQYF. This chain links TRBV6-1 with TRBJ2-7; D remains unclear. Trimming removed 8 bases from V and 2 bases from J, with 10 bases in between. The length of the CDR3 is 12 residues. Germline loops: CDR1 MNHNS, CDR2 SASEGT.

This clone was picked up many times. Within the sample, other DNA sequences also encode this same CDR3. The V and J genes are TRBV6-1 and TRBJ1-1, with a tentative D call TRBD1 (5 bases). The germline gives CDR1 MNHNS, CDR2 SASEGT. The CDR3 has 15 amino acids. The V end lost 4 bases, the J end lost 5 bases, and 17 bases lay between the germline ends. The DNA for the CDR3 is TGTGCCAGCAGTGCCCCCCCCGGGGGGGGGACTGAAGCTTTCTTT. This sequence encodes CASSAPPGGGTEAFF.

This clone occurred many times. The rearrangement uses TRBV20-1 and TRBJ1-2; possibly TRBD1 for D (5 bases). V was trimmed by 5 bases and J by 0 bases, leaving 16 bases between them. CDR1 is DFQATT, CDR2 SNEGSKA, per germline (reference sequence). CDR3 length: 15 residues. The DNA of the CDR3 is TGCAGTGCTCTTGCAATAGGGGAGACTAACTATGGCTACACCTTC. Its protein is CSALAIGETNYGYTF.

This clone was detected many times. J is TRBJ2-5 and V is TRBV5-4; tentative D call: TRBD1 (6 bases). From germline, CDR1 is SGHNT and CDR2 YYREEE (reference sequence). V shed 1 base and J shed 3 bases, with 19 bases lying between them. The CDR3 runs 17 residues. The chain's CDR3 is CASSLSRVQGIKETQYF. The CDR3 coding sequence is TGTGCCAGCAGCTTGAGTAGGGTCCAGGGGATAAAAGAGACCCAGTACTTC.

This clone was counted only a few times. V is TRBV7-8 and J is TRBJ2-1; possibly TRBD1 or TRBD2 for D (5 bases each). The CDR3 runs 16 residues. V lost 5 bases, J lost 8 bases, and 22 bases lay in between. Germline assignment: CDR1 SGHVS and CDR2 FQNEAQ. CDR3 region: CASSETPPGPGDEQFF. CDR3 DNA: TGTGCCAGCAGCGAAACCCCTCCGGGACCCGGCGATGAGCAGTTCTTC.

This clone was observed a few times. It may be a read error: a sequence one base away is much more abundant. This chain links TRBV7-6 with TRBJ2-2; the D gene is possibly TRBD2 (5 bases). The CDR3 totals 12 residues. Per germline, CDR1 SGHVS and CDR2 FNYEAQ. In DNA, the CDR3 is TGTGCCAGCAGATCGACCCCCGGGGATCTGTTTTTT. Its protein product is CASRSTPGDLFF.

This clone has a count of ten or more. The chain carries TRBV7-2 and TRBJ2-5; no definite D call. This CDR3 contains 12 residues. Germline CDR1 reads SGHTA; CDR2 reads FQGNSA. V lost 4 bases and J lost 7, with 10 bases in between. DNA of the CDR3: TGTGCCAGCAGCTCGCCCCTCCTGACCCAGTACTTC. Its translation: CASSSPLLTQYF.

In its sample, this clone was seen many times. The chain couples TRBV28 to TRBJ2-2; no clear D gene. CDR1 MDHEN and CDR2 SYDVKM come from the germline V gene. The V end lost 4 bases, the J end lost 4 bases, and 10 bases lay between the germline ends. This CDR3 has 14 amino acids. CDR3 region: CASSSVVITGELFF. CDR3 DNA: TGTGCCAGCAGTTCGGTGGTTATCACCGGGGAGCTGTTTTTT.

The rearrangement joins TRBV30 to TRBJ2-5; 15 bases line up with TRBD2. Germline V gene sequence: CDR1 GTSNPN, CDR2 SVGIG (reference sequence). The junction had 16 bases not matched to a gene; V was cut back by 1 base and J by 7 bases. The CDR3 is 19 amino acids. This CDR3 is CAWSAKPGLAGGELGTQYF. The CDR3 nucleotides read TGTGCCTGGAGTGCCAAACCAGGACTAGCGGGGGGGGAGTTAGGGACCCAGTACTTC.

This clone came up a few times. This chain joins TRBV13 and TRBJ2-2; 14 positions agree with TRBD2. This CDR3 is built from 20 residues. The germline gives CDR1 PRHDT, CDR2 FYEKMQ (reference sequence). Trimming removed 5 bases from V and 5 bases from J; junction bases left unmatched: 16. DNA of the CDR3: TGTGCCAGCAGCCTTGCGGGACTAGCGGGAGTTGGGGCGAGTACCGGGGAGCTGTTTTTT. As protein: CASSLAGLAGVGASTGELFF.

Note on this clone: A much larger clonotype is one base distant, so this may be a read error. Other DNA variants within this sample encode the same CDR3. The chain combines TRBV20-1 with TRBJ2-3; a possible D gene is TRBD2 (6 bases). This CDR3 has 15 residues. CDR1 and CDR2 from the germline V gene are DFQATT and SNEGSKA (reference sequence). In DNA form, the CDR3 reads TGCAGTGCTACCCAGCGGGCCGGAGCTGGGCGGGCGCAATATTTT. Protein product: CSATQRAGAGRAQYF.

This clone occurred many times. The V and J genes are TRBV11-2 and TRBJ2-7; D may be TRBD2 (6 bases). The germline V gene has CDR1 SGHAT and CDR2 FQNNGV. Trimming cost V 1 base and J 2 bases, with 18 bases left between them. The CDR3 is 17 residues long. CDR3 DNA sequence: TGTGCCAGCAGCTTAGTAGGGTCAGGGACTGGGACCTACGAGCAGTACTTC. It translates to CASSLVGSGTGTYEQYF.

This clone was recorded at least ten times. The chain joins TRBV7-2 to TRBJ2-5; 10 bases fit TRBD2. CDR3 length: 14 residues. The V gene's germline CDR1 is SGHTA and CDR2 FQGNSA. Trimming at V came to 5 bases and at J to 5 bases, leaving 5 bases not matched to a gene. In DNA form, the CDR3 reads TGTGCCAGCAGCCGAGCGGGAGGGCCCGAGACCCAGTACTTC. The encoded protein is CASSRAGGPETQYF. Drawing the rest from reference TRBV7-2 and TRBJ2-5, the complete variable domain is GAGVSQSPSNKVTEKGKDVELRCDPISGHTALYWYRQSLGQGLEFLIYFQGNSAPDKSGLPSDRFSAERTGGSVSTLTIQRTQQEDSAVYLCASSRAGGPETQYFGPGTRLLVL.

This clone has just one count. The chain is built from TRBV9 and TRBJ2-1; 12 positions match TRBD2. Germline V gives CDR1 SGDLS, CDR2 YYNGEE. There are 16 residues in the CDR3. J lost 9 bases, V lost 3 bases, and 10 bases had no gene match. Here the CDR3 reads CASSARTSGVSGEQFF. The CDR3 region has the DNA TGTGCCAGCAGCGCCCGGACTAGCGGGGTGTCCGGTGAGCAGTTCTTC. Looking up the rest from reference TRBV9 and TRBJ2-1 gives the full variable domain: DSGVTQTPKHLITATGQRVTLRCSPRSGDLSVYWYQQSLDQGLQFLIQYYNGEERAKGNILERFSAQQFPDLHSELNLSSLELGDSALYFCASSARTSGVSGEQFFGPGTRLTVL.

The table lists this clone with a few counts. The rearrangement joins TRBV12-3 or TRBV12-4 to TRBJ1-2; D possibly corresponds to TRBD1 (6 bases). The length of the CDR3 is 16 residues. V lost 5 bases and J lost 7, with 23 bases in between. Here the CDR3 reads CASSRSGAGSQRGYTF. The DNA for the CDR3 is TGTGCCAGCAGTCGGTCAGGGGCCGGGAGTCAACGTGGCTACACCTTC.

The chain employs TRBV4-3 and TRBJ1-2, with D unclear. Trimming pared 3 bases from V and 1 base from J, leaving 6 bases between. The germline V gene encodes CDR1 LGHNA and CDR2 YSLEER. The CDR3 has 13 amino acids. The CDR3 loop is CASSQTVNYGYTF. In nucleotides, the CDR3 is TGCGCCAGCAGCCAGACGGTTAACTATGGCTACACCTTC.

This clone was seen ten or more times. Germline and junction disagree at one end, which may indicate a read error. This chain connects TRBV15 to TRBJ1-2; TRBD1 might be the D (5 bases). The CDR3 spans 15 residues. The germline V gene has CDR1 LNHNV and CDR2 YYDKDF (reference sequence). The CDR3 bases are TGTGCCACCAGCGGAGACGGGACTTGGAGGGACGGCTACACCTTC. Translation gives CATSGDGTWRDGYTF.

Notes on this clone: A much bigger clone sits one base away, suggesting this may be a read error. The sample holds other DNA sequences that translate to the same CDR3. The chain uses TRBV7-9 and TRBJ1-4, with a possible D match to TRBD1 (6 bases). Germline values: CDR1 SEHNR, CDR2 FQNEAQ (reference sequence). CDR3 length equals 12 residues. The CDR3 DNA reads TGTGCCAGCAGCCCCACAGGGAGGGAACTGTTTTTC. This encodes CASSPTGRELFF.

A word on this clone: In the same sample, other DNA sequences code for this CDR3. The chain couples TRBV27 to TRBJ2-3, with D unclear. The CDR3 is 13 amino acids. V lost 6 bases to trimming and J lost 4 bases, with 11 bases between them. CDR1 is MNHEY and CDR2 is SMNVEV in the germline V gene (reference sequence). CDR3 amino acids: CASRTQVSDTQYF. In DNA form, the CDR3 reads TGTGCCAGCAGGACGCAGGTATCAGATACGCAGTATTTT.

The chain joins TRBV6-1 to TRBJ2-2; weak D call: TRBD1 (6 bases). CDR1 and CDR2 from the germline V gene are MNHNS and SASEGT. V was pared by 3 bases and J by 3 bases, with 8 bases between. The CDR3 sequence is 14 residues long. The CDR3 reads CASSETGYTGELFF. The CDR3 nucleotides are TGTGCCAGCAGTGAGACAGGATACACCGGGGAGCTGTTTTTT.

The genes are TRBV20-1 and TRBJ1-1; no firm D call. The CDR3 loop spans 12 amino acids. V shed 0 bases and J shed 7 bases, with 9 bases lying between them. In germline, CDR1 is DFQATT, CDR2 SNEGSKA (reference sequence). For the CDR3, the DNA is TGCAGTGCTAGAGATAATGAGGGTGAAGCTTTCTTT. This gives the protein CSARDNEGEAFF.

The rearrangement links TRBV19 to TRBJ1-1; perhaps TRBD1 as D (5 bases). V lost 3 bases and J lost 5, with 22 bases in between. The germline V gene has CDR1 LNHDA and CDR2 SQIVND (reference sequence). This CDR3 contains 17 residues. The CDR3 region has the DNA TGTGCCAGTAGTATGAGTCGGCGGGGGTCAAGGGTAACTGAAGCTTTCTTT. This sequence encodes CASSMSRRGSRVTEAFF.

This clone counts as large. The V gene is TRBV12-5, the J gene TRBJ2-2, with D possibly being TRBD1 or TRBD2 (5 bases each). Looked up from germline, CDR1 is LGHNT and CDR2 is FRNRAP. This CDR3 contains 17 residues. Trimming stripped 1 base from V and 0 bases from J, with 12 bases between. CDR3 in DNA: TGTGCTAGTGGTTTGGCATGGGACGGAGCGAACACCGGGGAGCTGTTTTTT. As protein: CASGLAWDGANTGELFF.